Listed below are T cell receptor beta chains from one sample, sequenced in a study of shared clonotypes between healthy human individuals. The data were produced by immunoSEQ multiplex PCR, yet TCRdb's version contains in-frame clones alone and is incomplete. The sample holds 550,000 to 800,000 clones, 74% seen once. Input material: memory CD4+ T cells sorted from blood. The receptors derive from a woman aged 30 to 39 in good health. CDR3s include the opening cysteine and the closing phenylalanine or tryptophan. The order of the fields is V gene, D gene, J gene, clone size, CDR3 protein, CDR3 DNA. A D gene is named only where the DNA matches it firmly. Rows may omit the clone size; those that give it use once, few, many or a size class.

V gene: TRBV19
D gene: TRBD2
J gene: TRBJ2-3
clone size: NA
CDR3 protein: CASSGLAGRTDTQYF
CDR3 DNA: TGTGCCAGCTCAGGACTAGCGGGGCGCACAGATACGCAGTATTTT

V gene: TRBV19
D gene: NA
J gene: TRBJ1-5
clone size: NA
CDR3 protein: CASSIGSGQPQHF
CDR3 DNA: TGTGCCAGTAGTATAGGGTCGGGACAGCCCCAGCATTTT

V gene: TRBV7-9
D gene: NA
J gene: TRBJ1-4
clone size: NA
CDR3 protein: CASSLGAGTNEKLFF
CDR3 DNA: TGTGCCAGCAGCTTAGGGGCAGGGACTAATGAAAAACTGTTTTTT

V gene: TRBV14
D gene: NA
J gene: TRBJ2-1
clone size: NA
CDR3 protein: CASSLSGGAVNEQFF
CDR3 DNA: TGTGCCAGCAGCCTAAGTGGCGGGGCGGTGAATGAGCAGTTCTTC

V gene: TRBV14
D gene: TRBD2
J gene: TRBJ2-1
clone size: NA
CDR3 protein: CASRHGLAGNEQFF
CDR3 DNA: TGTGCCAGCAGACACGGACTAGCTGGCAATGAGCAGTTCTTC

V gene: TRBV6-6
D gene: NA
J gene: TRBJ2-5
clone size: once
CDR3 protein: CASSYGQVKETQYF
CDR3 DNA: TGTGCCAGCAGTTACGGTCAGGTCAAAGAGACCCAGTACTTC

V gene: TRBV27
D gene: NA
J gene: TRBJ2-1
clone size: NA
CDR3 protein: CASSPRDGYNEQFF
CDR3 DNA: TGTGCCAGCAGTCCCCGGGACGGCTACAATGAGCAGTTCTTC

V gene: TRBV25-1
D gene: NA
J gene: TRBJ2-5
clone size: once
CDR3 protein: CASSGQTRWGEQYF
CDR3 DNA: TGTGCCAGCAGCGGACAGACCCGTTGGGGTGAGCAGTACTTC

V gene: TRBV29-1
D gene: NA
J gene: TRBJ1-5
clone size: NA
CDR3 protein: CSVSTASGQPQHF
CDR3 DNA: TGCAGCGTCTCGACGGCCTCGGGACAGCCCCAGCATTTT

V gene: TRBV5-1
D gene: TRBD2
J gene: TRBJ2-1
clone size: NA
CDR3 protein: CASRAIGAGGRNEQFF
CDR3 DNA: TGCGCCAGCAGAGCTATCGGGGCGGGAGGGAGGAATGAGCAGTTCTTC

V gene: TRBV5-1
D gene: TRBD1
J gene: TRBJ2-5
clone size: NA
CDR3 protein: CASSWTGVQETQYF
CDR3 DNA: TGCGCCAGCAGCTGGACAGGGGTACAAGAGACCCAGTACTTC

V gene: TRBV6-1
D gene: NA
J gene: TRBJ2-1
clone size: many
CDR3 protein: CASSHFLEKNEQFF
CDR3 DNA: TGTGCCAGCAGTCACTTCCTAGAAAAAAATGAGCAGTTCTTC

V gene: TRBV25-1
D gene: TRBD2
J gene: TRBJ2-1
clone size: NA
CDR3 protein: CASSSGLAANEQFF
CDR3 DNA: TGTGCCAGCAGCTCGGGACTAGCGGCCAATGAGCAGTTCTTC

V gene: TRBV6-1
D gene: NA
J gene: TRBJ1-2
clone size: NA
CDR3 protein: CASSPNPGLYGYTF
CDR3 DNA: TGTGCCAGCAGCCCAAACCCCGGGTTGTATGGCTACACCTTC

V gene: TRBV28
D gene: NA
J gene: TRBJ1-1
clone size: NA
CDR3 protein: CASRSNGRNEAFF
CDR3 DNA: TGTGCCAGCAGATCCAACGGCCGAAATGAAGCTTTCTTT

V gene: TRBV19
D gene: NA
J gene: TRBJ1-5
clone size: few
CDR3 protein: CASTLLEGQPQHF
CDR3 DNA: TGTGCCAGTACCCTCCTCGAGGGTCAGCCCCAGCATTTT

V gene: TRBV11-2
D gene: NA
J gene: TRBJ1-1
clone size: NA
CDR3 protein: CASSSILAVTGGFEAFF
CDR3 DNA: TGTGCCAGCAGCTCCATACTAGCCGTGACAGGAGGGTTTGAAGCTTTCTTT

V gene: TRBV28
D gene: NA
J gene: TRBJ2-5
clone size: once
CDR3 protein: CASSSPTQETQYF
CDR3 DNA: TGTGCCAGCAGCTCCCCCACACAAGAGACCCAGTACTTC

V gene: TRBV25-1
D gene: TRBD1
J gene: TRBJ2-3
clone size: many
CDR3 protein: CASRGTGGETDTQYF
CDR3 DNA: TGTGCCAGCAGAGGTACAGGGGGCGAAACAGATACGCAGTATTTT

V gene: TRBV11-2
D gene: NA
J gene: TRBJ2-3
clone size: NA
CDR3 protein: CASSLGLLKGTDTQYF
CDR3 DNA: TGTGCCAGCAGCTTAGGACTCCTGAAGGGTACAGATACGCAGTATTTT

V gene: TRBV2
D gene: NA
J gene: TRBJ2-7
clone size: NA
CDR3 protein: CASSVWLFGEGKKCF
CDR3 DNA: TGTGCCAGCAGTGTATGGTTGTTTGGGGAAGGGAAGAAGTGCTTC

V gene: TRBV6-4
D gene: TRBD1
J gene: TRBJ1-4
clone size: NA
CDR3 protein: CASSRDRGEKLFF
CDR3 DNA: TGTGCCAGCAGCCGGGACAGGGGTGAAAAACTGTTTTTT

V gene: TRBV5-1
D gene: NA
J gene: TRBJ2-1
clone size: once
CDR3 protein: CASSRLYRDYNEQFF
CDR3 DNA: TGCGCCAGCAGCAGGCTTTACAGGGATTACAATGAGCAGTTCTTC

V gene: TRBV9
D gene: TRBD1
J gene: TRBJ2-7
clone size: NA
CDR3 protein: CASSVGQGAVYEQYF
CDR3 DNA: TGTGCCAGCAGCGTAGGACAGGGGGCTGTCTACGAGCAGTACTTC

V gene: TRBV6-6
D gene: NA
J gene: TRBJ2-1
clone size: few
CDR3 protein: CASTYEGTGKFF
CDR3 DNA: TGTGCCAGCACATACGAGGGGACCGGGAAGTTCTTC

V gene: TRBV29-1
D gene: NA
J gene: TRBJ2-2
clone size: NA
CDR3 protein: CSVYTGELFF
CDR3 DNA: TGCAGCGTTTATACCGGGGAGCTGTTTTTT

V gene: TRBV6-5
D gene: TRBD2
J gene: TRBJ2-5
clone size: once
CDR3 protein: CASSYRLAGVSETQYF
CDR3 DNA: TGTGCCAGCAGTTACCGGCTAGCGGGGGTATCAGAGACCCAGTACTTC

V gene: TRBV11-2
D gene: TRBD1
J gene: TRBJ2-1
clone size: NA
CDR3 protein: CASSSNRGRHNEQFF
CDR3 DNA: TGTGCCAGCAGCTCGAACAGGGGGCGTCACAATGAGCAGTTCTTC

V gene: TRBV28
D gene: NA
J gene: TRBJ1-1
clone size: many
CDR3 protein: CASSFSSGGHTEAFF
CDR3 DNA: TGTGCCAGCAGTTTTTCATCCGGAGGGCACACTGAAGCTTTCTTT

V gene: TRBV5-1
D gene: NA
J gene: TRBJ1-4
clone size: NA
CDR3 protein: CASSLGQGQREKLFF
CDR3 DNA: TGCGCCAGCAGCTTGGGGCAGGGACAACGTGAAAAACTGTTTTTT

V gene: TRBV4-1
D gene: NA
J gene: TRBJ2-2
clone size: NA
CDR3 protein: CASSPIGNREVGELFF
CDR3 DNA: TGCGCCAGCAGCCCTATCGGGAACAGGGAGGTCGGGGAGCTGTTTTTT

V gene: TRBV10-2
D gene: TRBD2
J gene: TRBJ2-7
clone size: NA
CDR3 protein: CASRDELAGGRSYEQYF
CDR3 DNA: TGCGCCAGCAGGGACGAACTAGCGGGAGGCCGCTCCTACGAGCAGTACTTC

V gene: TRBV5-6
D gene: NA
J gene: TRBJ1-1
clone size: NA
CDR3 protein: CASSLDRGGMNTEAFF
CDR3 DNA: TGTGCCAGCAGCTTGGATAGGGGAGGGATGAACACTGAAGCTTTCTTT

V gene: TRBV19
D gene: NA
J gene: TRBJ1-1
clone size: NA
CDR3 protein: CASSWGSKHTEAFF
CDR3 DNA: TGTGCCAGTAGTTGGGGCAGTAAACACACTGAAGCTTTCTTT

V gene: TRBV18
D gene: TRBD1
J gene: TRBJ1-1
clone size: NA
CDR3 protein: CASSRNRGENTEAFF
CDR3 DNA: TGTGCCAGCTCACGCAACAGGGGTGAGAACACTGAAGCTTTCTTT

V gene: TRBV5-6
D gene: TRBD1
J gene: TRBJ2-2
clone size: NA
CDR3 protein: CASSDPGQANTGELFF
CDR3 DNA: TGTGCCAGCAGCGACCCGGGACAGGCGAACACCGGGGAGCTGTTTTTT

V gene: TRBV11-2
D gene: NA
J gene: TRBJ2-5
clone size: NA
CDR3 protein: CASSRRETQYF
CDR3 DNA: TGTGCCAGCAGCCGTCGGGAGACCCAGTACTTC

V gene: TRBV7-6
D gene: NA
J gene: TRBJ2-5
clone size: NA
CDR3 protein: CASSLGPTQETQYF
CDR3 DNA: TGTGCCAGCAGCTTAGGACCGACCCAAGAGACCCAGTACTTC

V gene: TRBV18
D gene: TRBD2
J gene: TRBJ2-1
clone size: NA
CDR3 protein: CASSPTSAYYNEQFF
CDR3 DNA: TGTGCCAGCTCACCAACTAGCGCGTACTACAATGAGCAGTTCTTC

V gene: TRBV28
D gene: NA
J gene: TRBJ2-5
clone size: once
CDR3 protein: CASREGRETQYF
CDR3 DNA: TGTGCCAGCAGGGAGGGCAGGGAGACCCAGTACTTC

V gene: TRBV7-2
D gene: TRBD2
J gene: TRBJ2-2
clone size: NA
CDR3 protein: CASSQEGSGTVNTGELFF
CDR3 DNA: TGTGCCAGCAGCCAAGAGGGTAGCGGGACGGTGAACACCGGGGAGCTGTTTTTT

V gene: TRBV28
D gene: NA
J gene: TRBJ2-6
clone size: NA
CDR3 protein: CASTRGNSGANVLTF
CDR3 DNA: TGTGCCAGCACCCGCGGGAACTCTGGGGCCAACGTCCTGACTTTC

V gene: TRBV14
D gene: TRBD1
J gene: TRBJ1-2
clone size: NA
CDR3 protein: CASSPRQGDGYTF
CDR3 DNA: TGTGCCAGCAGCCCCAGACAGGGCGATGGCTACACCTTC

V gene: TRBV28
D gene: NA
J gene: TRBJ1-1
clone size: NA
CDR3 protein: CASSSPTEGSTEAFF
CDR3 DNA: TGTGCCAGCAGTTCCCCGACGGAGGGAAGTACTGAAGCTTTCTTT